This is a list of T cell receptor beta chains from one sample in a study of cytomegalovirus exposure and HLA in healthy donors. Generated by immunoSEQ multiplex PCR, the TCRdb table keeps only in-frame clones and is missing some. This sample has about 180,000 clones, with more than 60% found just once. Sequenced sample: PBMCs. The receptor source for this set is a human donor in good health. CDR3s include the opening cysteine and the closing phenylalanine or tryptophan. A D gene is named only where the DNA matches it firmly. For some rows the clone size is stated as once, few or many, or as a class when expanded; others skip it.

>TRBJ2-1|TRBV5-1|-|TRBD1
TGCGCCAGCAGCTCCCCGAGGACAGGGGGCTTTGAGCAGTTCTTC
CASSSPRTGGFEQFF
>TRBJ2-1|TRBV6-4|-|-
TGTGCCAGCAGTGAAGGCGGGGGCGGCTACAATGAGCAGTTCTTC
CASSEGGGGYNEQFF
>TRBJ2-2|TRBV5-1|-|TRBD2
TGCGCCAGCATTTCGGCTAGCGGGTCTAGGGAGCTGTTTTTT
CASISASGSRELFF
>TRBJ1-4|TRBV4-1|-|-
TGCGCCAGCAGCCAAGTTCAGGCTAATGAAAAACTGTTTTTT
CASSQVQANEKLFF
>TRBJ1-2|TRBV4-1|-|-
TGCGCCAGCAGCCAAACCGGAGGGGGGGTATATGGCTACACCTTC
CASSQTGGGVYGYTF
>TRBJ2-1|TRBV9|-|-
TGTGCCAGCAGCGTAGGGGGCGGGGGCCACGGGAATGAGCAGTTCTTC
CASSVGGGGHGNEQFF
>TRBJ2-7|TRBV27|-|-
TGTGCCAGCAGTTTACGGGACACCACCTCCTACGAGCAGTACTTC
CASSLRDTTSYEQYF
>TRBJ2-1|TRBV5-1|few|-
TGCGCCAGCAGCTTGAGCACGGGGTCTGAGCAGTTCTTC
CASSLSTGSEQFF
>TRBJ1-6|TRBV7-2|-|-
TGTGCCAGCAGTCACCGCGGACAGAGCTCCTATAATTCACCCCTCCACTTT
CASSHRGQSSYNSPLHF
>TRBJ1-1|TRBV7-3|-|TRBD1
TGTGCCAGCAGCCCAGACAGGGCGAGCACTGAAGCTTTCTTT
CASSPDRASTEAFF
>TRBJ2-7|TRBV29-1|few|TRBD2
TGCAGCGTTTCCCGGAGCGGGAGCTCCTACGAGCAGTACTTC
CSVSRSGSSYEQYF
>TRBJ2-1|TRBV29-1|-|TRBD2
TGCAGTTCAGCGGGATCAGCGGGAGGGGTCAATGAGCAGTTCTTC
CSSAGSAGGVNEQFF
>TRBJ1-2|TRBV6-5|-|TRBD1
TGTGCCAGCAGTTACAGCACCGGGACAGTATCGTATGGCTACACCTTC
CASSYSTGTVSYGYTF
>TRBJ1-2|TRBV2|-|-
TGTGCCAGCAGCCCGGGGGGGGCTAACTATGGCTACACCTTC
CASSPGGANYGYTF
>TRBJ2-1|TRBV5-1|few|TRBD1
TGCGCCAGCAGCAGAGGACAGGTTTACAATGAGCAGTTCTTC
CASSRGQVYNEQFF
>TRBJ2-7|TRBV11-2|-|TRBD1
TGTGCCAGCAGCTTAGCGGGACAGGGAATCTACGAGCAGTACTTC
CASSLAGQGIYEQYF
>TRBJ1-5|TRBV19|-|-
TGTGCCAGTAGTATGGTCCCGGGAAGCAATCAGCCCCAGCATTTT
CASSMVPGSNQPQHF
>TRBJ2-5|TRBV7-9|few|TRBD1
TGTGCCAGCAGCTTAGCAGGGGGCGTAGAGACCCAGTACTTC
CASSLAGGVETQYF
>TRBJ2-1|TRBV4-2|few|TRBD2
TGTGCCAGCAGCCAAACTAGCGGGGGGGACAATGAGCAGTTCTTC
CASSQTSGGDNEQFF
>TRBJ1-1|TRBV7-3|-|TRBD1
TGTGCCAGCAGCTTAGAGGGGGCTTTGAACACTGAAGCTTTCTTT
CASSLEGALNTEAFF
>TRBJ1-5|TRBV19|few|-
TGTGCCAGTAGTATAGATTCCACGGGCAATCAGCCCCAGCATTTT
CASSIDSTGNQPQHF
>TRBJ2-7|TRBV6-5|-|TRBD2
TGTGCCAGCAGTGGAGCGGGGGGGCCCTACGAGCAGTACTTC
CASSGAGGPYEQYF
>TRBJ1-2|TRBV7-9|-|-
TGTGCCAGCAGCTTAGCGGGCGGGGGCTATGGCTACACCTTC
CASSLAGGGYGYTF
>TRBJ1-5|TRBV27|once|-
TGTGCCAGCGCTCCGGGGGTCAGCCAGCCCCAGCATTTT
CASAPGVSQPQHF
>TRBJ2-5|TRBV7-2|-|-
TGTGCCAGCAGCTTCTTTCGACAGGAAGAGACCCAGTACTTC
CASSFFRQEETQYF
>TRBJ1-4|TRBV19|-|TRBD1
TGTGCCACTACAGGGGGCAGTGAAAAACTGTTTTTT
CATTGGSEKLFF
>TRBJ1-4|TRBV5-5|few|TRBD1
TGTGCCAGCAGCCCGGGACAGGGACGGGAAAAACTGTTTTTT
CASSPGQGREKLFF
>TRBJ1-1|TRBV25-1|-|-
TGTGCCAGCAGTGGTCGGACTGAAGCTTTCTTT
CASSGRTEAFF
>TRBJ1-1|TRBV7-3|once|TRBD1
TGTGCCAGCAGCTCGACAGGGGGCGAGACTGAAGCTTTCTTT
CASSSTGGETEAFF